The clone carrying this TCR beta chain was observed once. The data stem from a study of blood T cell repertoires in COVID-19. Study summary: From T cells, B-cell-depleted T cells, or PBMCs came the material, which was cDNA or gDNA.

As originally analysed: Scientists estimated how many nucleated cells there were by amplifying reference gene primers. This table comes from immunoSEQ multiplex PCR, and its TCRdb copy is limited to in-frame clones, with some not included. The V and J calls and clone size are taken from that table; D and trimming were inferred from the DNA. In the table there are 75,000 to 90,000 clones, roughly 83% of which are singletons. The receptor's source is a human donor in a cohort sampled during active COVID-19. The sample taken for sequencing was peripheral blood.

CDR3 region: CASSPSPDSNEQFF. The DNA for the CDR3 is TGTGCCAGTAGTCCTTCCCCCGACTCCAATGAGCAGTTCTTC. This chain uses TRBV19 with TRBJ2-1, with D unclear. The V gene's germline CDR1 is LNHDA and CDR2 SQIVND (reference sequence). This CDR3 is built from 14 residues. With 5 bases removed from V and 6 bases from J, the gap between germline ends came to 14 bases.